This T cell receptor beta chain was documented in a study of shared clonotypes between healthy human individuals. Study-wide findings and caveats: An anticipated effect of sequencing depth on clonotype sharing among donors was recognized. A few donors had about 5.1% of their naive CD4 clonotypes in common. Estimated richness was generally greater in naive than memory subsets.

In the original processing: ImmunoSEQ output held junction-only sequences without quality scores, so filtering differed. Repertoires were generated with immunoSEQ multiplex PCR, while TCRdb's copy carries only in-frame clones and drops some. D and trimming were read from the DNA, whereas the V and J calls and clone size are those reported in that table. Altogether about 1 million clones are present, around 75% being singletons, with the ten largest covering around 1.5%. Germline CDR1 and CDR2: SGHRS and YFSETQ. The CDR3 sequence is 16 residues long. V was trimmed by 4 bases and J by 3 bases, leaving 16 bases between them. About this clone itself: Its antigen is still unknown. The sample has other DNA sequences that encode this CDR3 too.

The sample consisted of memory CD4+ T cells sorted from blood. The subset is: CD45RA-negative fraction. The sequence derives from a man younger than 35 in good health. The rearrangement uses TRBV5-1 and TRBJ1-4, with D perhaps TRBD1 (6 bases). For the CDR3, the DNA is TGCGCCAGCAGCCTCGAACCACAGGGAGCTAATGAAAAACTGTTTTTT. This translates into CASSLEPQGANEKLFF.